This T cell receptor beta chain emerged from a study of blood T cells in healthy people across ages. In germline, CDR1 is MGHDK, CDR2 SYGVNS. V shed 7 bases and J 11 bases; nucleotides not matched to a gene: 5. This CDR3 is built from 13 residues. Using a J-beta primer mix together with a sample-barcoded 5' primer, a second PCR was run for roughly 6 to 12 cycles. TCRdb redid the calling of the 5' RACE reads with MiXCR, one entry per CDR3 protein. The sample holds some 860,000 distinct CDR3 sequences, 56% seen once. This clonotype was seen a single time. Material for sequencing was blood. This TCR came from a man aged 35 to 55 in good health. This chain joins TRBV25-1 and TRBJ2-3; 14 bases fit TRBD2. The CDR3 bases are TGTGCCAGCATTGGGACTAGCGGGAGTGGGCAGTATTTT. It encodes CASIGTSGSGQYF.